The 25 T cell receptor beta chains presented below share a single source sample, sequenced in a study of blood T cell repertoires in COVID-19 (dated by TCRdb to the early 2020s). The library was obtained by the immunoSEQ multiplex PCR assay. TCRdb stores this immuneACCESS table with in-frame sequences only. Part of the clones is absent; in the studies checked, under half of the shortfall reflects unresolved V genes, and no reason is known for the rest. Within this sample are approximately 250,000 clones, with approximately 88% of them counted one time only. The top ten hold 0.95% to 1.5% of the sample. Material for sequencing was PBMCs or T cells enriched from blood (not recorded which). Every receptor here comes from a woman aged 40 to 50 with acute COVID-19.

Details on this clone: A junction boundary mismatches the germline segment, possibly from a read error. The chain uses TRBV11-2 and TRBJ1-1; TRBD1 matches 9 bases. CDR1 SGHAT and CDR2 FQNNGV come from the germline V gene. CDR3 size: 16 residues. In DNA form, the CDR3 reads TGTGCCAGCAGCTTAGGACACGGGACAGGGAACCCTGAAGCTTTCTTT. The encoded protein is CASSLGHGTGNPEAFF.

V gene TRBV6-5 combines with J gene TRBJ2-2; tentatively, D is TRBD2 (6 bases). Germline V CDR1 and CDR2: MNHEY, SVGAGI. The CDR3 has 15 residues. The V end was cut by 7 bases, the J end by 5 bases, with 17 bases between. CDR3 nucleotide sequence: TGTGCCAGCATTTTTTACGGGGGTGGGACCGGGGAGCTGTTTTTT. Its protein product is CASIFYGGGTGELFF.

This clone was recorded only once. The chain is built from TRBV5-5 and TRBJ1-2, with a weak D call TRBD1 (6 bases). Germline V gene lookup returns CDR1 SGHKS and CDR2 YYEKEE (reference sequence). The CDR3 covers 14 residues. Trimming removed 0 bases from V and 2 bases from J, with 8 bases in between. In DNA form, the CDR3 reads TGTGCCAGCAGCTTGGACAGGGTGAACTATGGCTACACCTTC. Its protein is CASSLDRVNYGYTF.

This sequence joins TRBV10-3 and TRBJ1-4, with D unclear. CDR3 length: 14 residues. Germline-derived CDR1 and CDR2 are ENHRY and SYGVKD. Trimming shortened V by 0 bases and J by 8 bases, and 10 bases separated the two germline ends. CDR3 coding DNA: TGTGCCATCAGTGAGTCGATCGGGTCGGAAAAACTGTTTTTT. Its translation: CAISESIGSEKLFF.

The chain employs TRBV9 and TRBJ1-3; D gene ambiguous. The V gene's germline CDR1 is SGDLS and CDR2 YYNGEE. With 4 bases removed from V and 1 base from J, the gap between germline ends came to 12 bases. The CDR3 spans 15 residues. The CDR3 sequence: CASSPLGRSGNTIYF. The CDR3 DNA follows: TGTGCCAGCAGCCCCTTAGGCAGGTCTGGAAACACCATATATTTT.

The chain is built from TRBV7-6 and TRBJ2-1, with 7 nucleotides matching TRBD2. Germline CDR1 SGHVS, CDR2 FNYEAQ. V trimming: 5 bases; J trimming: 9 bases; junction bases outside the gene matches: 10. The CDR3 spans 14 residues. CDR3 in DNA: TGTGCCAGCAGCCGCCGGGCGGCTAGCGGTGAGCAGTTCTTC. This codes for CASSRRAASGEQFF.

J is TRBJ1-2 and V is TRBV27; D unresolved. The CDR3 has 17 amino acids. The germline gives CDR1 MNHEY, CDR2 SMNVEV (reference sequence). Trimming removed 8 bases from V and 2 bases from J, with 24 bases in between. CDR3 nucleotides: TGTGCCAGCTCCGAGTCGCCGGCAGGACTTAGGAACTATGGCTACACCTTC. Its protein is CASSESPAGLRNYGYTF.

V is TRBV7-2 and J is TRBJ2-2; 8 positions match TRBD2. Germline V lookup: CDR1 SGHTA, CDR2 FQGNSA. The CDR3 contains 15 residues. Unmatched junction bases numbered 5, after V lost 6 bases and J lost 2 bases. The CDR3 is CASRTSGTNTGELFF. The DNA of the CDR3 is TGTGCCAGCAGAACTAGCGGTACCAACACCGGGGAGCTGTTTTTT.

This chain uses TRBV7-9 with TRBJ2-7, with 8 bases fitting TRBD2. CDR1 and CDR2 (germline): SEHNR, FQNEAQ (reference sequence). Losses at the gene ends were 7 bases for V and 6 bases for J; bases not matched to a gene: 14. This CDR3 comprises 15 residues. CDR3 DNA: TGTGCCAGCATAGCTGCGGAGCAGGGACTAGGCGAGCAGTACTTC. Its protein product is CASIAAEQGLGEQYF.

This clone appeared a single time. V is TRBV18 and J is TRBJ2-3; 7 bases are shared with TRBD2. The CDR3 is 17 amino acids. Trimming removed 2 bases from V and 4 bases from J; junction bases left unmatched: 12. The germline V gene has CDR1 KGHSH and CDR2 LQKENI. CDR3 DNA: TGTGCCAGCTCACCAGTCGTCGCGGGAGCGGGCGCAGATACGCAGTATTTT. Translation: CASSPVVAGAGADTQYF.

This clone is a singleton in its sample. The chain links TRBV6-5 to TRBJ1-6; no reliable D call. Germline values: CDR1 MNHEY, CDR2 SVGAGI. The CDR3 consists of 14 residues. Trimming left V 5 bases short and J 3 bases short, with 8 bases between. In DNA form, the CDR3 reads TGTGCCAGCAGTACAGATCGCTATAATTCACCCCTCCACTTT. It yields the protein CASSTDRYNSPLHF.

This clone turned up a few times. The CDR3 is CASSKYSGRSNEQYF. The CDR3 nucleotides are TGTGCCAGTAGTAAATATAGCGGGAGATCCAACGAGCAGTACTTC. This sequence joins TRBV19 and TRBJ2-7; TRBD2 agrees at 9 bases. The CDR3 has 15 amino acids. Germline CDR1 LNHDA, CDR2 SQIVND (reference sequence). The ends lost 4 bases at V and 5 bases at J; junction bases unmatched: 9.

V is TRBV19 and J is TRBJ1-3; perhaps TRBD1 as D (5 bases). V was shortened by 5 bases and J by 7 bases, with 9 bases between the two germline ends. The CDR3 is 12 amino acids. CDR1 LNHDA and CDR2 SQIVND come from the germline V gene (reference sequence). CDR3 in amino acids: CASSSQGNTIYF. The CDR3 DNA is TGTGCCAGTAGTTCTCAGGGTAACACCATATATTTT.

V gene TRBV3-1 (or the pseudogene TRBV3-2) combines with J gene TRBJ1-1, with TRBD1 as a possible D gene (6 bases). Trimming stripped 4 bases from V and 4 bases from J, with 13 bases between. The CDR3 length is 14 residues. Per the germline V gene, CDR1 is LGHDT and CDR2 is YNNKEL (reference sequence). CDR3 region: CASSPQGGATEAFF. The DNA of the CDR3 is TGTGCCAGCAGCCCTCAAGGGGGGGCCACTGAAGCTTTCTTT.

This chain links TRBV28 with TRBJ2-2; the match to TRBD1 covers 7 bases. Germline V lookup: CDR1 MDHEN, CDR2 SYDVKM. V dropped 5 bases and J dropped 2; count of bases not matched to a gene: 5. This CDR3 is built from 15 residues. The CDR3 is CASSPQGRNTGELFF. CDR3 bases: TGTGCCAGCAGTCCACAGGGGAGAAACACCGGGGAGCTGTTTTTT.

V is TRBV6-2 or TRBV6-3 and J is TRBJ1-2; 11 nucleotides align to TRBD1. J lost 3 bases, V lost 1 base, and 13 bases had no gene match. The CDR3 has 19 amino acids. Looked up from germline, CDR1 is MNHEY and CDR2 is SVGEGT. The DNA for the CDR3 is TGTGCCAGCAGTTACTTGGGGGACAGGGGGTGGTTATTGGACTATGGCTACACCTTC. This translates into CASSYLGDRGWLLDYGYTF.

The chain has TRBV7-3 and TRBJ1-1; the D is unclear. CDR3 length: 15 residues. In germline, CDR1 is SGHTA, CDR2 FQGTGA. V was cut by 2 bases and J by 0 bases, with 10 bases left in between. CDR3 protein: CASSLRPGLNTEAFF. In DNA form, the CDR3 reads TGTGCCAGCAGCTTACGGCCGGGATTGAACACTGAAGCTTTCTTT.

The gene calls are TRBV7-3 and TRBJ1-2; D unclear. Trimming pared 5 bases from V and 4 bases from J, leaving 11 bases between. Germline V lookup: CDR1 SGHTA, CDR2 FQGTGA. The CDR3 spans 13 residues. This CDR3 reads CASSTREGYGYTF. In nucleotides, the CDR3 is TGTGCCAGCAGCACTCGGGAGGGCTATGGCTACACCTTC.

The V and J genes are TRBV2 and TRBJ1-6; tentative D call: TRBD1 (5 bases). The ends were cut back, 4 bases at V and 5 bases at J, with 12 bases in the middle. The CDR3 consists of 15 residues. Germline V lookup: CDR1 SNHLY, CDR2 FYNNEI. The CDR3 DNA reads TGTGCCAGCAGTGTGTCGCAGGGTGATAATTCACCCCTCCACTTT. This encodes CASSVSQGDNSPLHF.

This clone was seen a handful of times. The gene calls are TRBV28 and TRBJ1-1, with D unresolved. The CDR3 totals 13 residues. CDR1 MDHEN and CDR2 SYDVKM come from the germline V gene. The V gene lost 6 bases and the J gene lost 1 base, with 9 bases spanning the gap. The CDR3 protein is CASSLSGNTEAFF. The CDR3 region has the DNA TGTGCCAGCAGCCTCTCAGGGAACACTGAAGCTTTCTTT.

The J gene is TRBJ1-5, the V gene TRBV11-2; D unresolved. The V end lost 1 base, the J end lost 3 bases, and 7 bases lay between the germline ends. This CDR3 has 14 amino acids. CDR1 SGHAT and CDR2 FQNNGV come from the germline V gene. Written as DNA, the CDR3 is TGTGCCAGCAGCTTAGCCGGGTTCAATCAGCCCCAGCATTTT. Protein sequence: CASSLAGFNQPQHF.

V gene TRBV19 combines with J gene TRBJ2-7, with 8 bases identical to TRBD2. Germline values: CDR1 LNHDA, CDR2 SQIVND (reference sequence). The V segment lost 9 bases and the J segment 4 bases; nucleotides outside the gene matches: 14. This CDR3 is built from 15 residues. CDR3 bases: TGTGCCAGAACCCAGCGGGAGATACGCGAATACGAGCAGTACGTC. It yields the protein CARTQREIREYEQYV.

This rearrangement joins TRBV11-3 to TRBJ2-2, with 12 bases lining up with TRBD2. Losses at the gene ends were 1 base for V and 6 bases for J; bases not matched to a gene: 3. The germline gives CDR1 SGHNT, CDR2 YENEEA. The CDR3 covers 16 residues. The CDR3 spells CASSLALAGGSGELFF. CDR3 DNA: TGTGCCAGCAGCTTAGCACTAGCGGGAGGCTCCGGGGAGCTGTTTTTT.

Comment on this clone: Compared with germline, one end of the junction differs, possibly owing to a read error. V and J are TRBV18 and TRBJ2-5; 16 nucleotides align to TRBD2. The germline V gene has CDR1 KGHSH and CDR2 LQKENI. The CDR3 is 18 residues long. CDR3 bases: TGTGCCAGCTCACCACGCAGCCTGGGACTAGCGGGAGGGCCGTCTATCAACTTC. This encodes CASSPRSLGLAGGPSINF.

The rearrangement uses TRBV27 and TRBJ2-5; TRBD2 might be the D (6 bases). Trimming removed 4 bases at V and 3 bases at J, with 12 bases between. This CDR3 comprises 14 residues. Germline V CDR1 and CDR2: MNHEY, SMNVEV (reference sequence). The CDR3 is CASSSSSAKETQYF. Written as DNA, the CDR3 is TGTGCCAGCAGTTCCTCTAGCGCCAAAGAGACCCAGTACTTC.